The source of this TCR beta chain is a study of T cell changes during pregnancy in multiple sclerosis. The assay was immunoSEQ multiplex PCR, and TCRdb's table has in-frame clones only and misses some. In the table there are some 24,000 clones, roughly 90% of which are singletons. Per germline, CDR1 LNHDA and CDR2 SQIVND (reference sequence). V lost 1 base and J lost 8; bases outside the gene matches: 4. The CDR3 has 14 amino acids. This receptor was taken from a female donor in good health, enrolled as a control in a pregnancy study. The V call is TRBV19, the J call TRBJ1-4, with TRBD1 matching over 7 bases. The specimen comprised CD8+ T cells from peripheral blood mononuclear cells, sampled in the third trimester of pregnancy. This chain's CDR3 is CASSIVAGGEKLFF. CDR3 bases: TGTGCCAGTAGTATAGTGGCAGGGGGAGAAAAACTGTTTTTT.